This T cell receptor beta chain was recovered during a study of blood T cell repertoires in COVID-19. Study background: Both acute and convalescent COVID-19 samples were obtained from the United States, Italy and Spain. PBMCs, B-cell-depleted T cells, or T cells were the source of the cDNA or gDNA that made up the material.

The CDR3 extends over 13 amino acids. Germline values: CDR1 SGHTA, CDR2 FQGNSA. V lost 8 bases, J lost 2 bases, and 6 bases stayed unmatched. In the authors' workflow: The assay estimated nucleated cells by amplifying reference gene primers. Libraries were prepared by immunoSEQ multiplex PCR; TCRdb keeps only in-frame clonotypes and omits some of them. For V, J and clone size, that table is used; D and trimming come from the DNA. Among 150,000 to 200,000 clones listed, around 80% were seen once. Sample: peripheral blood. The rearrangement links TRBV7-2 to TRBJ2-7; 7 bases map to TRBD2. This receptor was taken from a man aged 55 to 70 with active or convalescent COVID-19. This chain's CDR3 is CASGGDWAYEQYF. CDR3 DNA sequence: TGTGCCAGCGGGGGGGATTGGGCCTACGAGCAGTACTTC.